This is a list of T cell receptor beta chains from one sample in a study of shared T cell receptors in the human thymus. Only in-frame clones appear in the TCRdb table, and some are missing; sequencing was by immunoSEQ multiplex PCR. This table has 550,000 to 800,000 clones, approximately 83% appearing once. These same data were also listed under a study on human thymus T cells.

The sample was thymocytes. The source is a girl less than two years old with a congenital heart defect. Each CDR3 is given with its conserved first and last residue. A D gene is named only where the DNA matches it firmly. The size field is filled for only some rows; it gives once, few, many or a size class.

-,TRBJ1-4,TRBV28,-,CASSPGTPALNEKLFF,TGTGCCAGCAGCCCCGGGACTCCAGCCCTTAATGAAAAACTGTTTTTT
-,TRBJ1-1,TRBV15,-,CATSSRQDMNTEAFF,TGTGCCACCAGCAGTAGACAGGACATGAACACTGAAGCTTTCTTT
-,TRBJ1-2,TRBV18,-,CASSPTDRLYGYTF,TGTGCCAGCTCACCAACGGACAGACTCTATGGCTACACCTTC
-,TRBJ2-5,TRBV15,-,CATAGAETQYF,TGTGCCACGGCGGGGGCGGAGACCCAGTACTTC
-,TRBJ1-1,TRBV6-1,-,CASSVGQLNTEAFF,TGTGCCAGCAGTGTTGGACAGTTGAACACTGAAGCTTTCTTT
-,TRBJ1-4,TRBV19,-,CASSIFWRRQNEKLFF,TGTGCCAGTAGTATTTTTTGGAGGAGGCAGAATGAAAAACTGTTTTTT
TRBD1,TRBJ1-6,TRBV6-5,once,CASSYSTGPNSPLHF,TGTGCCAGCAGTTACTCGACAGGGCCAAATTCACCCCTCCACTTT
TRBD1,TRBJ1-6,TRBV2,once,CASSATVTGSYNSPLHF,TGTGCCAGCAGTGCAACTGTGACAGGGAGCTATAATTCCCCCCTCCACTTT
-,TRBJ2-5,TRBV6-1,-,CASRQAGTETQYF,TGTGCCAGCAGGCAGGCGGGGACGGAGACCCAGTACTTC
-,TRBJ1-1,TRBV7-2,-,CASSRTVDPRDAEAFF,TGTGCCAGCAGCCGGACAGTGGACCCGAGGGATGCTGAAGCTTTCTTT
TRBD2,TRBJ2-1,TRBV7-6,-,CASSLGAGREDNEQFF,TGTGCCAGCAGCTTAGGCGCGGGGCGGGAGGACAATGAGCAGTTCTTC
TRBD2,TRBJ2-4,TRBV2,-,CASSRDPGTSGGAQNIQYF,TGTGCCAGCAGCCGCGACCCCGGGACTAGCGGGGGGGCCCAAAACATTCAGTACTTC
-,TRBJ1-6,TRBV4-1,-,CASSQVRDKGAPLHF,TGCGCCAGCAGCCAAGTTCGGGACAAGGGTGCACCCCTCCACTTT
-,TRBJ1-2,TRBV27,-,CASSSRGGANYGYTF,TGTGCCAGCAGCTCACGGGGGGGGGCCAACTATGGCTACACCTTC
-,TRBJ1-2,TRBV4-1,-,CASSQDYDGYTF,TGCGCCAGCAGCCAAGACTACGATGGCTACACCTTC
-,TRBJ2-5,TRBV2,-,CASSDPEETQYF,TGTGCCAGCAGTGACCCCGAAGAGACCCAGTACTTC
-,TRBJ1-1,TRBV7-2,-,CASSLQGEAGARESEAFF,TGTGCCAGCAGCTTACAAGGTGAGGCAGGGGCCCGAGAGAGTGAAGCTTTCTTT
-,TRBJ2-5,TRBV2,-,CASRPRSQYF,TGTGCCAGCAGGCCCAGGTCCCAGTACTTC